This T cell receptor beta chain was found in a study of blood T cell repertoires in COVID-19. This clone occurred once. CDR3 length: 13 amino acids. In germline, CDR1 is MRHNA, CDR2 SNTAGT. Trimming shortened V by 3 bases and J by 1 base, and 5 bases separated the two germline ends. Per the original methods: Nucleated cell counts were estimated from reference gene primer amplification. Some clones are missing from TCRdb's copy, which holds only in-frame ones; the method was immunoSEQ multiplex PCR. D and trimming come from the DNA, and the V and J calls and clone size come from that table. The sample includes roughly 460,000 clones, approximately 90% seen only once; the top ten take roughly 0.84%.

This chain links TRBV6-4 with TRBJ2-3; D perhaps matches TRBD2 (5 bases). The sample was peripheral blood. This receptor was taken from a man younger than 35 with COVID-19, enrolled during active disease. The CDR3 spells CASSEAGTDTQYF. The DNA for the CDR3 is TGTGCCAGCAGTGAAGCGGGCACAGATACGCAGTATTTT.